A selection of T cell receptor beta chains follows, all from one sample in a study of identical twins' blood T cells. TCRdb used MiXCR to reprocess the 5' RACE reads, holding one entry per CDR3 protein. The sample contains fewer than 450,000 distinct CDR3 sequences, approximately 30% of which appear only once. Sequencing was done on a sample of PBMCs. All receptors derive from a woman aged 18 to 50 in good health. The conserved cysteine and the conserved F or W are not part of the CDR3 here. A D gene is named only where the DNA matches it firmly.

D: TRBD1; V: TRBV7-8; CDR3: ASSTASDRAHNEQF
D: -; V: TRBV20-1; CDR3: SSGARGEKLF
D: -; V: TRBV12-3/TRBV12-4; CDR3: ASSARVGGDYGYT
D: -; V: TRBV14; CDR3: ASSQDWRAAEAF
D: -; V: TRBV9; CDR3: ASSAPGEEKLF
D: -; V: TRBV19; CDR3: ASPWAGDAEAF
D: TRBD2; V: TRBV11-3; CDR3: ASRLAGITDTQY
D: -; V: TRBV5-1; CDR3: ACSLRAGIGETQY
D: -; V: TRBV20-1; CDR3: SATYGYT
D: TRBD1; V: TRBV28; CDR3: ASIIQGVNTEAS
D: -; V: TRBV20-1; CDR3: SAKEGEAYYGYT
D: -; V: TRBV20-1; CDR3: SARFPRVVGETQY
D: -; V: TRBV12-3/TRBV12-4; CDR3: ASSLTVTYEQY
D: -; V: TRBV7-2; CDR3: ASSYLAIANTGELF
D: -; V: TRBV20-1; CDR3: SVGSAGQTYGYT
D: -; V: TRBV7-2; CDR3: ASSLLQNTGELF
D: -; V: TRBV20-1; CDR3: SAGTSGYT
D: TRBD1; V: TRBV7-2; CDR3: ASSLGSLGQGGSPD
D: TRBD2; V: TRBV19; CDR3: ASSPGLIEQF
D: TRBD2; V: TRBV6-6; CDR3: AIGGSNFYNEQF
D: -; V: TRBV5-1; CDR3: ASSVDGGGSPLH
D: -; V: TRBV10-2; CDR3: ASEVHPTGELF
D: -; V: TRBV7-9; CDR3: ASSLGAPQPQH
D: -; V: TRBV20-1; CDR3: SARVPNQPQH
D: -; V: TRBV11-2; CDR3: ASSLWGEGEAF
D: -; V: TRBV5-1; CDR3: ASSRGLSSPLH
D: -; V: TRBV6-5; CDR3: AGRSDGAYEQY
D: TRBD1; V: TRBV5-1; CDR3: ASSSGQGTGELF
D: -; V: TRBV2; CDR3: ASSACEKLF
D: TRBD1; V: TRBV20-1; CDR3: SARTGGDTGELF
D: TRBD2; V: TRBV7-2; CDR3: ASSFRLAGVADTQY
D: -; V: TRBV9; CDR3: ASSVVGGDGYT
D: TRBD1; V: TRBV5-1; CDR3: ASSLMGQLNTEAF
D: -; V: TRBV5-1; CDR3: ASSLRELNTEAF
D: -; V: TRBV12-3/TRBV12-4; CDR3: ASSLTPFSTGELF
D: -; V: TRBV20-1; CDR3: SARRGTSTLGNTIY
D: -; V: TRBV20-1; CDR3: SAINIATNEKLF
D: -; V: TRBV11-2; CDR3: ASNNLTGTAQY
D: -; V: TRBV7-9; CDR3: ASSLQGANTEAF
D: TRBD1; V: TRBV5-8; CDR3: ASSWGQAALLNTEAF
D: -; V: TRBV18; CDR3: ASSPPISYEQY
D: TRBD1; V: TRBV5-1; CDR3: ASSSGQPNEKLF
D: TRBD1; V: TRBV10-3; CDR3: ATRDRVFETQY
D: -; V: TRBV5-1; CDR3: ASSLAPGRARTEAF
D: TRBD1; V: TRBV29-1; CDR3: SFDRGTEAF
D: -; V: TRBV11-3; CDR3: ASSLFPGTDTQY
D: -; V: TRBV20-1; CDR3: SASVSLNEQF
D: -; V: TRBV29-1; CDR3: SVRRGILYDEQY